What follows are 25 T cell receptor beta chains derived from one specimen sequenced in a study of blood T cell repertoires in COVID-19. Sequencing was performed with immunoSEQ multiplex PCR; in TCRdb, only in-frame clones are kept and a portion is missing. The sample gives tens of thousands of clones, roughly nine tenths of which show up once; 7% to 8% is in the top ten. Sequencing used peripheral blood. The receptors stem from an older woman with active or convalescent COVID-19.

The rearrangement uses TRBV7-9 and TRBJ1-1; tentative D call: TRBD1 (6 bases). The ends were cut back, 4 bases at V and 1 base at J, with 7 bases in the middle. Germline values: CDR1 SEHNR, CDR2 FQNEAQ (reference sequence). The length of the CDR3 is 13 residues. The CDR3 bases are TGTGCCAGCAGCTCGACAGGGAACACTGAAGCTTTCTTT. It yields the protein CASSSTGNTEAFF.

Comment on this clone: A junction boundary mismatches the germline segment, possibly from a read error. The genes are TRBV11-2 and TRBJ2-7; D possibly corresponds to TRBD2 (5 bases). Germline V CDR1 and CDR2: SGHAT, FQNNGV. The CDR3 extends over 13 amino acids. The CDR3 nucleotides are TGTGCCAGCAGAAGGGCTAGCTCCCACGAGCAGTACTTC. This gives the protein CASRRASSHEQYF.

This rearrangement joins TRBV18 to TRBJ1-5; D uncertain. Per germline, CDR1 KGHSH and CDR2 LQKENI. Deletions cut 4 bases from V and 2 bases from J, with 9 bases between. This CDR3 comprises 14 residues. CDR3 protein: CASSRAGGNQPQHF. The DNA of the CDR3 is TGTGCCAGCTCACGTGCCGGAGGCAATCAGCCCCAGCATTTT. Full variable domain (missing parts from reference TRBV18 and TRBJ1-5): NAGVMQNPRHLVRRRGQEARLRCSPMKGHSHVYWYRQLPEEGLKFMVYLQKENIIDESGMPKERFSAEFPKEGPSILRIQQVVRGDSAAYFCASSRAGGNQPQHFGDGTRLSIL.

The DNA of the CDR3 is TGTGCCAGCAGTCCCGGGACTAGGCCCCAGCATTTT. Its translation is CASSPGTRPQHF. This chain uses TRBV6-5 with TRBJ1-5, with a weak D call TRBD1 (5 bases). V shed 5 bases and J shed 9 bases, with 11 bases lying between them. The CDR3 runs 12 residues. From germline, CDR1 is MNHEY and CDR2 SVGAGI.

V is TRBV19 and J is TRBJ1-2, with 9 bases identical to TRBD1. Trimming took 3 bases from V and 4 from J; bases not matched to a gene: 6. The CDR3 is 15 residues long. Germline V gene lookup returns CDR1 LNHDA and CDR2 SQIVND (reference sequence). The CDR3 bases are TGTGCCAGTAGTATTGGGACAGGGTGGGGCTATGGCTACACCTTC. Translated, it gives CASSIGTGWGYGYTF.

V is TRBV19 and J is TRBJ1-1, with 8 positions matching TRBD1. Germline CDR1 LNHDA, CDR2 SQIVND (reference sequence). The CDR3 has 17 amino acids. The V and J ends lost 5 bases and 7 bases, in that order; junction bases with no gene match: 18. CDR3: CASSQKRATGAGGEAFF. The CDR3 DNA reads TGTGCCAGTAGTCAAAAGAGGGCGACAGGGGCCGGGGGTGAAGCTTTCTTT.

The V call is TRBV28, the J call TRBJ2-7; the match to TRBD1 covers 7 bases. Germline values: CDR1 MDHEN, CDR2 SYDVKM. This CDR3 is built from 12 residues. Unmatched junction bases numbered 6, after V lost 8 bases and J lost 5 bases. CDR3 sequence reads: CASHRGRDEQYF. The CDR3, as DNA: TGTGCCAGCCACAGGGGTAGAGACGAGCAGTACTTC.

The chain carries TRBV6-1 and TRBJ1-4; D is uncertain. V dropped 1 base and J dropped 4 bases, with 13 bases sitting between them. Germline V lookup: CDR1 MNHNS, CDR2 SASEGT. This CDR3 has 16 amino acids. In nucleotides, the CDR3 is TGTGCCAGCAGTGAAGGTTTCGGGGAACTTAATGAAAAACTGTTTTTT. Residues: CASSEGFGELNEKLFF.

The chain combines TRBV7-8 with TRBJ2-7; the D gene is possibly TRBD2 (5 bases). Between the trimmed V and J ends, which lost 3 bases and 3 bases, there was a span of 15 bases. Germline V gene sequence: CDR1 SGHVS, CDR2 FQNEAQ. The CDR3 is 15 residues long. In DNA, the CDR3 is TGTGCCAGCAGCTTTCCTGAGGGTGGAGACTACGAGCAGTACTTC. It specifies CASSFPEGGDYEQYF.

The V gene is TRBV6-6, the J gene TRBJ1-3, with 7 positions matching TRBD1. The V gene end was trimmed by 6 bases and the J gene end by 2 bases; junction bases not matched to a gene: 7. There are 15 residues in the CDR3. Germline V CDR1 and CDR2: MNHNY, SVGAGI (reference sequence). Written as DNA, the CDR3 is TGTGCCAGCAGCCTACACGACAGGGCTGGAAACACCATATATTTT. Translation gives CASSLHDRAGNTIYF.

V and J are TRBV28 and TRBJ1-2; 11 positions match TRBD1. CDR3 length: 17 residues. Per the germline V gene, CDR1 is MDHEN and CDR2 is SYDVKM. The V and J ends lost 5 bases and 11 bases, in that order; junction bases with no gene match: 19. The CDR3 loop reads CASSPVIRGQGAGGYTF. CDR3 DNA: TGTGCCAGCAGTCCAGTCATAAGAGGACAGGGGGCGGGAGGTTACACCTTC.

The V and J genes are TRBV12-2 and TRBJ2-3; the D call in the table, TRBD2, was not verified against the DNA. TRBV12-2 is a known pseudogene. The CDR3 runs 15 residues. The chain's CDR3 is CASRHFVTSTDTQYF. The CDR3 DNA reads TGTGCAAGTCGCCACTTCGTAACTAGCACAGATACGCAGTATTTT.

The J gene is TRBJ2-7, the V gene TRBV13; 7 nucleotides match TRBD1. The CDR3 is 14 amino acids. The ends lost 2 bases at V and 3 bases at J; junction bases unmatched: 4. The germline V gene has CDR1 PRHDT and CDR2 FYEKMQ (reference sequence). CDR3 sequence (DNA): TGTGCCAGCAGCTTAACCAGGGGGAGCTACGAGCAGTACTTC. It codes for CASSLTRGSYEQYF.

The chain has TRBV7-9 and TRBJ1-1; no reliable D call. The CDR3 spans 14 residues. Trimming took 1 base from V and 5 from J, leaving 11 bases between them. The germline V gene has CDR1 SEHNR and CDR2 FQNEAQ (reference sequence). CDR3 sequence (DNA): TGTGCCAGCAGCTTAGAGGTGGCGAGGACTGAAGCTTTCTTT. It codes for CASSLEVARTEAFF.

This chain uses TRBV2 with TRBJ1-1, with unresolved D. Germline V CDR1 and CDR2: SNHLY, FYNNEI. Trimming removed 7 bases at V and 5 bases at J, with 8 bases between. The length of the CDR3 is 11 residues. CDR3 residues: CASIRETEAFF. DNA for the CDR3: TGTGCCAGCATCCGGGAGACTGAAGCTTTCTTT.

V gene TRBV19 combines with J gene TRBJ1-5; possible D gene TRBD1, 5 bases. The V gene's germline CDR1 is LNHDA and CDR2 SQIVND (reference sequence). Trimming left V 6 bases short and J 2 bases short, with 11 bases between. This CDR3 is 14 amino acids long. The CDR3 loop reads CASSFWGRNQPQHF. CDR3 nucleotides: TGTGCCAGTAGCTTTTGGGGCCGCAATCAGCCCCAGCATTTT.

This clone was found once. The chain uses TRBV2 and TRBJ1-1; D not resolved. The CDR3 contains 12 residues. The germline CDR1 and CDR2 sequences are SNHLY and FYNNEI. V was cut by 4 bases and J by 5 bases, with 8 bases left in between. Here the CDR3 reads CASSGHRTEAFF. CDR3 in DNA: TGTGCCAGCAGTGGACATCGAACTGAAGCTTTCTTT.

The V call is TRBV6-1, the J call TRBJ2-5, with D tentatively TRBD1 (5 bases). The ends were cut back, 0 bases at V and 7 bases at J, with 9 bases in the middle. Germline V gene sequence: CDR1 MNHNS, CDR2 SASEGT. The CDR3 is 13 residues long. CDR3 in amino acids: CASSEASQGTQYF. Here the CDR3 DNA reads TGTGCCAGCAGTGAAGCGTCCCAGGGGACCCAGTACTTC.

This sequence joins TRBV9 and TRBJ2-3, with 7 bases fitting TRBD2. The CDR3 loop spans 16 amino acids. CDR1 SGDLS and CDR2 YYNGEE come from the germline V gene. V shed 4 bases, J shed 1 base, and the junction held 9 bases outside the gene matches. CDR3 in amino acids: CASSPRGGRGTDTQYF. For the CDR3, the DNA is TGTGCCAGCAGCCCCCGCGGGGGAAGGGGCACAGATACGCAGTATTTT.

The rearrangement links TRBV5-4 to TRBJ2-6; D uncertain. The V end lost 4 bases, the J end lost 1 base, and 9 bases lay between the germline ends. This CDR3 spans 15 amino acids. CDR1 and CDR2 from the germline V gene are SGHNT and YYREEE (reference sequence). Written as DNA, the CDR3 is TGTGCCAGCAGCCATTGGCAATCTGGGGCCAACGTCCTGACTTTC. Its protein product is CASSHWQSGANVLTF.

The chain has TRBV29-1 and TRBJ2-1; maybe TRBD2 (5 bases). The CDR3 consists of 13 residues. Germline CDR1 and CDR2: SQVTM and ANQGSEA. The V end lost 3 bases, the J end lost 6 bases, and 12 bases lay between the germline ends. CDR3 coding DNA: TGCAGCGTTGATGAGGTGGACTTCAATGAGCAGTTCTTC. Translating it yields CSVDEVDFNEQFF.

The chain links TRBV6-5 to TRBJ1-2, with a weak D call TRBD1 (6 bases). This CDR3 is built from 14 residues. The V and J ends lost 6 bases and 1 base respectively, with 12 bases between them. Germline-derived CDR1 and CDR2 are MNHEY and SVGAGI. The chain's CDR3 is CASRPGQINYGYTF. The CDR3 DNA reads as TGTGCCAGCAGGCCGGGACAAATTAACTATGGCTACACCTTC.

This clone has a single count. This sequence joins TRBV25-1 and TRBJ2-1; 7 bases align to TRBD2. Germline V CDR1 and CDR2: MGHDK, SYGVNS. The CDR3 is made up of 16 amino acids. With 6 bases clipped from V and 6 bases from J, the junction kept 14 bases outside the gene matches. The CDR3 sequence is CASSQAGTTSGNEQFF. The CDR3 DNA reads as TGTGCCAGCAGCCAAGCCGGGACTACATCGGGCAATGAGCAGTTCTTC.

This clone occurred once. The V call is TRBV7-6, the J call TRBJ1-3, with D perhaps matching TRBD1 (6 bases). The CDR3 spans 16 residues. V was pared by 6 bases and J by 4 bases, with 19 bases between. The germline CDR1 and CDR2 sequences are SGHVS and FNYEAQ. The chain's CDR3 is CASRLKQGVGGNTIYF. Written as DNA, the CDR3 is TGTGCCAGCAGACTCAAACAGGGCGTGGGAGGAAACACCATATATTTT.

The chain carries TRBV30 and TRBJ2-5, with a weak D call TRBD1 (5 bases). The germline V and J ends were trimmed by 4 bases and 6 bases, with 15 bases remaining between them. CDR1 and CDR2 (germline): GTSNPN, SVGIG (reference sequence). The CDR3 has 13 amino acids. Here the CDR3 reads CAWTVGLLQTQYF. In nucleotides, the CDR3 is TGTGCCTGGACTGTGGGGCTGCTTCAGACCCAGTACTTC.